These 10 T cell receptor beta chains came from one sample sequenced in a study of blood T cells in healthy people across ages. Primed by a sample-barcoded 5' primer and a J-beta primer mix, a second PCR proceeded for about 6 to 11 cycles. TCRdb used MiXCR to reprocess the 5' RACE reads, holding one entry per CDR3 protein. The sample holds fewer than 900,000 distinct CDR3 sequences; 36% are singletons and the top ten take 10% to 15%. Sequencing was performed on blood. These receptors originate from a young man in good health.

Worth noting for this clonotype: A much bigger clone sits one base away, suggesting this may be a read error. This chain links TRBV3-1 with TRBJ2-4; 9 positions agree with TRBD1. The CDR3 runs to 15 residues. After removal of 0 bases from V and 11 bases from J, the junction contained 8 bases not matched to a gene. Germline CDR1 is LGHDT and CDR2 is YNNKEL (reference sequence). In DNA form, the CDR3 reads TGTGCCAGCAGCCAAGAGAAGACAGGGGGAGACGTTCAGTACTTC. Protein sequence: CASSQEKTGGDVQYF.

This clonotype was observed a few times. The chain uses TRBV20-1 and TRBJ2-3, with 8 bases aligning to TRBD2. The ends lost 6 bases at V and 2 bases at J; junction bases unmatched: 10. CDR1 DFQATT and CDR2 SNEGSKA come from the germline V gene (reference sequence). The CDR3 totals 15 residues. CDR3: CSAASLSGITDTQYF. The CDR3 nucleotides are TGCAGTGCCGCCTCTCTTAGCGGGATCACAGATACGCAGTATTTT.

The chain recombines TRBV7-8 with TRBJ2-2, with D possibly being TRBD1 or TRBD2 (7 bases each). V was shortened by 5 bases and J by 5 bases, with 15 bases between the two germline ends. The length of the CDR3 is 15 residues. Germline V gene sequence: CDR1 SGHVS, CDR2 FQNEAQ. CDR3: CASSGPQGGTGELFF. The CDR3 DNA is TGTGCCAGCAGCGGTCCCCAGGGGGGGACCGGGGAGCTGTTTTTT.

This clonotype was recorded many times. The V call is TRBV5-1, the J call TRBJ2-1; either TRBD1 or TRBD2 may fit D (5 bases each). Germline assignment: CDR1 SGHRS and CDR2 YFSETQ. Deletions cut 0 bases from V and 10 bases from J, with 14 bases between. The CDR3 is made up of 14 amino acids. The CDR3 sequence is CASSLALGTPEQFF. CDR3 coding DNA: TGCGCCAGCAGCTTGGCCCTCGGGACGCCCGAGCAGTTCTTC. Combining the CDR3 with reference TRBV5-1 and TRBJ2-1 gives the whole variable domain KAGVTQTPRYLIKTRGQQVTLSCSPISGHRSVSWYQQTPGQGLQFLFEYFSETQRNKGNFPGRFSGRQFSNSRSEMNVSTLELGDSALYLCASSLALGTPEQFFGPGTRLTVL.

Only a few counts were recorded for this clonotype. The chain employs TRBV20-1 and TRBJ1-1; tentative D call: TRBD1 (5 bases). The CDR3 covers 14 residues. Germline loops: CDR1 DFQATT, CDR2 SNEGSKA (reference sequence). Trimming took off 5 bases at V and 0 bases at J, with 13 bases between the two ends. The chain's CDR3 is CSAAQASMNTEAFF. The CDR3 nucleotides are TGCAGTGCTGCACAGGCTTCTATGAACACTGAAGCTTTCTTT.

This clonotype was counted only a few times. The chain couples TRBV2 to TRBJ2-5; D unresolved. The CDR3 totals 11 residues. V was cut by 8 bases and J by 2 bases, with 6 bases left in between. CDR1 SNHLY and CDR2 FYNNEI come from the germline V gene. CDR3 amino acids: CASLRQETQYF. CDR3 bases: TGTGCCAGCCTTAGACAAGAGACCCAGTACTTC. Variable domain in full (rest from reference TRBV2 and TRBJ2-5): EPEVTQTPSHQVTQMGQEVILRCVPISNHLYFYWYRQILGQKVEFLVSFYNNEISEKSEIFDDQFSVERPDGSNFTLKIRSTKLEDSAMYFCASLRQETQYFGPGTRLLVL.

The genes are TRBV6-5 and TRBJ2-1; TRBD1 matches 8 bases. The ends lost 5 bases at V and 3 bases at J; junction bases unmatched: 3. Germline CDR1 reads MNHEY; CDR2 reads SVGAGI. The CDR3 is 14 residues long. The CDR3: CASSRTGHYNEQFF. The CDR3 coding sequence is TGTGCCAGCAGTCGGACAGGGCACTACAATGAGCAGTTCTTC.

This rearrangement joins TRBV4-1 to TRBJ1-6; 9 nucleotides agree with TRBD1. The ends lost 0 bases at V and 9 bases at J; junction bases unmatched: 3. Germline CDR1 and CDR2: MGHRA and YSYEKL. The CDR3 covers 15 residues. Here the CDR3 reads CASSQERTGASPLHF. The CDR3 bases are TGCGCCAGCAGCCAAGAACGGACAGGGGCTTCACCCCTCCACTTT.

Worth noting for this clonotype: One base away lies a much larger clone, so this may be a sequencing read error. The chain has TRBV9 and TRBJ2-6; 7 positions match TRBD1. Germline lookup yields CDR1 SGDLS and CDR2 YYNGEE. The CDR3 is 17 amino acids. The CDR3 sequence is CAGSVRGSYSGANVLTF. CDR3 coding DNA: TGTGCCGGCAGCGTCAGGGGGTCCTACTCTGGGGCCAACGTCCTGACTTTC.

The J gene is TRBJ2-1, the V gene TRBV5-1, with TRBD2 as a possible D gene (5 bases). Matching the DNA end better, TRBJ2-7 makes the J call doubtful. The CDR3 is 19 amino acids. Looked up from germline, CDR1 is SGHRS and CDR2 is YFSETQ. CDR3 nucleotides: TGCGCCAGCAGCGGCAAGAGGGTGGAGGACGGAAGCTCCTACAATGAGCAGTACTTC. Its protein is CASSGKRVEDGSSYNEQYF.